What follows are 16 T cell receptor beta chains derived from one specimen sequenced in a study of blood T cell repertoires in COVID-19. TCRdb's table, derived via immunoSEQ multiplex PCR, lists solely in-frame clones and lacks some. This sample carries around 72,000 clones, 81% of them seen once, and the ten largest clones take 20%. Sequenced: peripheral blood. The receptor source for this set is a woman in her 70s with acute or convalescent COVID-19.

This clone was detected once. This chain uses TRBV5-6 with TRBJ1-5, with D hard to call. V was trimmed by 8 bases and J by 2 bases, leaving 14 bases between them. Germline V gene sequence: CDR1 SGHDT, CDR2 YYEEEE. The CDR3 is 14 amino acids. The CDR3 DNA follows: TGTGCCAGGCCCGCGGAATGGGGCAATCAGCCCCAGCATTTT. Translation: CARPAEWGNQPQHF. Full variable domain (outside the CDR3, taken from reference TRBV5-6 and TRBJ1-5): DAGVTQSPTHLIKTRGQQVTLRCSPKSGHDTVSWYQQALGQGPQFIFQYYEEEERQRGNFPDRFSGHQFPNYSSELNVNALLLGDSALYLCARPAEWGNQPQHFGDGTRLSIL.

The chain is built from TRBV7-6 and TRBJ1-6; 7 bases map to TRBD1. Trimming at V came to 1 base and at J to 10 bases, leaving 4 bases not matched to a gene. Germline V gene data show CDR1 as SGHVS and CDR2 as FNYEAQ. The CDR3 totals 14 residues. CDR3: CASSLDRGRSPLHF. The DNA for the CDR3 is TGTGCCAGCAGCTTAGACAGGGGCAGATCACCCCTCCACTTT.

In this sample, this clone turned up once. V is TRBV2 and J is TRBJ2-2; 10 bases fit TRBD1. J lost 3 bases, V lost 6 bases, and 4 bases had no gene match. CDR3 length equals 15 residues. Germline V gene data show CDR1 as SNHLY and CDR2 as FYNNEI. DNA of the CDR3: TGTGCCAGCAGGGGACAGGGGTTGGACACCGGGGAGCTGTTTTTT. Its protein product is CASRGQGLDTGELFF.

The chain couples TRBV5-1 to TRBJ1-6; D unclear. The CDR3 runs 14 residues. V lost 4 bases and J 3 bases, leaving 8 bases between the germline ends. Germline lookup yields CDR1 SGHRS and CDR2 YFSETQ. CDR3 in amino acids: CASSTGGYNSPLHF. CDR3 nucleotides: TGCGCCAGCAGCACGGGAGGCTATAATTCACCCCTCCACTTT.

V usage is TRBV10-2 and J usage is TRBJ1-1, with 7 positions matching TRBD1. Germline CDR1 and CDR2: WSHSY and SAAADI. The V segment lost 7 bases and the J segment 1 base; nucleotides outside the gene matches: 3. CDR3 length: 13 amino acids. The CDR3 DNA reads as TGCGCCAGCAAAGGACAGGCGAACACTGAAGCTTTCTTT. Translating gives CASKGQANTEAFF.

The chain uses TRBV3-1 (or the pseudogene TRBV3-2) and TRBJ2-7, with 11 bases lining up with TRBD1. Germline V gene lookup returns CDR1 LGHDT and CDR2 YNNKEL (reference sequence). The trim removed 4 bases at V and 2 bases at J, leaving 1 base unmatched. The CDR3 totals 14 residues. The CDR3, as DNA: TGTGCCAGCAGCCGGGACAGGGGGGCCTACGAGCAGTACTTC. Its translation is CASSRDRGAYEQYF.

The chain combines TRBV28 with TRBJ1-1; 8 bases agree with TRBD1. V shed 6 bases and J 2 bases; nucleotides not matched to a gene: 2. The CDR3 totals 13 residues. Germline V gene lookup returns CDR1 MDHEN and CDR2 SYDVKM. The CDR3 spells CASRTGANTEAFF. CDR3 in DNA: TGTGCCAGCAGGACAGGGGCCAACACTGAAGCTTTCTTT.

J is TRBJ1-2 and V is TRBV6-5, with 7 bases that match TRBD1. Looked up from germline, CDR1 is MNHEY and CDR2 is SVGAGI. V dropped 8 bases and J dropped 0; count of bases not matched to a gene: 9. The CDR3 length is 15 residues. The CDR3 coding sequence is TGTGCCAGCGGTTCGCCAGGGGGAGCTAACTATGGCTACACCTTC. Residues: CASGSPGGANYGYTF.

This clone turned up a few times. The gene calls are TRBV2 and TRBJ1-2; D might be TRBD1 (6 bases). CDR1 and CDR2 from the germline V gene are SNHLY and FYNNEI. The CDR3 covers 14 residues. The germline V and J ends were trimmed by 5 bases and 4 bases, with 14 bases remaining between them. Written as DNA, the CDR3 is TGTGCCAGCAGTATCAGGGGAGTCGGCTATGGCTACACCTTC. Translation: CASSIRGVGYGYTF.

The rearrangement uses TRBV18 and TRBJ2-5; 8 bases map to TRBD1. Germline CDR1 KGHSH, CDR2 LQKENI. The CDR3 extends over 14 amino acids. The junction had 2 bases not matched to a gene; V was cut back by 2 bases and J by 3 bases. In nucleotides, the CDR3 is TGTGCCAGCTCACCAAGGACAGGGAAAGAGACCCAGTACTTC. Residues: CASSPRTGKETQYF.

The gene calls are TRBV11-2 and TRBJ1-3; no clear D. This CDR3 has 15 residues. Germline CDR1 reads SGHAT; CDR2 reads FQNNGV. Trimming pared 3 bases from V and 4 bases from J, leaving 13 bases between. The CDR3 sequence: CASSFYSILGNTIYF. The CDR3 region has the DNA TGTGCCAGCAGCTTCTATAGTATACTAGGAAACACCATATATTTT. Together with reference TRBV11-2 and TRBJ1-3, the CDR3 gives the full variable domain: EAGVAQSPRYKIIEKRQSVAFWCNPISGHATLYWYQQILGQGPKLLIQFQNNGVVDDSQLPKDRFSAERLKGVDSTLKIQPAKLEDSAVYLCASSFYSILGNTIYFGEGSWLTVV.

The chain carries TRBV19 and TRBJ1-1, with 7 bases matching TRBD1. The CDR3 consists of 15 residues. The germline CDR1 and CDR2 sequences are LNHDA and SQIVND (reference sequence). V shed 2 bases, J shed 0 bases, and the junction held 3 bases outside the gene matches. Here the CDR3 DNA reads TGTGCCAGTAGTATACCCGGGACAGTGAACACTGAAGCTTTCTTT. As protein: CASSIPGTVNTEAFF. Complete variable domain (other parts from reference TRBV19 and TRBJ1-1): DGGITQSPKYLFRKEGQNVTLSCEQNLNHDAMYWYRQDPGQGLRLIYYSQIVNDFQKGDIAEGYSVSREKKESFPLTVTSAQKNPTAFYLCASSIPGTVNTEAFFGQGTRLTVV.

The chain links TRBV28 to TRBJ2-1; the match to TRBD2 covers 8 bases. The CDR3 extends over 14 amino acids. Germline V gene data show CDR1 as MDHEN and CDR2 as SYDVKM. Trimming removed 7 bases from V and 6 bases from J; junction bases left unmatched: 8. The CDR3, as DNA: TGTGCCAGCACTAAAGCGGGGGCCCGCAATGAGCAGTTCTTC. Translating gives CASTKAGARNEQFF.

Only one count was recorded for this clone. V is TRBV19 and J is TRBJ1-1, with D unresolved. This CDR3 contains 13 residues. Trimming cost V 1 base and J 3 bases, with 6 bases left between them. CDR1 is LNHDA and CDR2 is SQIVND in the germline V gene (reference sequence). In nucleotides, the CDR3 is TGTGCCAGTAGTATAGTCCGGGACACTGAAGCTTTCTTT. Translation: CASSIVRDTEAFF.

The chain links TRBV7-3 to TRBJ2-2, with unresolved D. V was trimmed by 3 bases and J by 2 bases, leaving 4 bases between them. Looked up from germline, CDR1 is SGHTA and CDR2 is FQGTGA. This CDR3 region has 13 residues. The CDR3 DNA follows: TGTGCCAGCAGCTTCAGAAACACCGGGGAGCTGTTTTTT. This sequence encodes CASSFRNTGELFF.

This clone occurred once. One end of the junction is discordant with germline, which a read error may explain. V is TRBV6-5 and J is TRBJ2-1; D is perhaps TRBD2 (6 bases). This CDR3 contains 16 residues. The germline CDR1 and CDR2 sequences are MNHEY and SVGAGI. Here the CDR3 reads CASSNSDGSSYNEQFF. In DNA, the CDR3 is TGTGCCAGCAGTAACTCCGACGGGAGCTCCTACAATGAGCAGTTCTTC.